The 14 T cell receptor beta chains given below trace back to one sample, sequenced in a study of T cells expressing NK-cell markers. Each CDR3 protein gets one entry in TCRdb, which reprocessed the 5' RACE reads and gives no DNA. Here the sample table reports a few hundred thousand distinct CDR3 sequences. The sequenced sample was blood T cells: a sorted CD56 or NKG2C T cell subset, CD4+ or CD8+ T cells, or bulk PBMC T cells (not recorded which). The receptors were sampled from a man aged 18 to 35 in good health.

This chain links TRBV5-1 with TRBJ2-5; the D gene TCRdb calls, TRBD1, cannot be checked with no DNA. Germline V gene sequence: CDR1 SGHRS, CDR2 YFSETQ. This CDR3 is 16 amino acids long. CDR3 loop: CASSLYTPRGQETQYF.

The chain has TRBV7-2 and TRBJ2-1. The germline V gene has CDR1 SGHTA and CDR2 FQGNSA. The CDR3 is 18 residues long. The CDR3 here is CASSFRFRGQLHYNEQFF.

The chain is built from TRBV20-1 and TRBJ2-5; TCRdb's D call of TRBD2 is untestable without DNA. The CDR3 is made up of 14 amino acids. Germline V CDR1 and CDR2: DFQATT, SNEGSKA (reference sequence). CDR3 protein: CSASERDGQETQYF.

CDR3 sequence: CAWSSSGGADTQYF. The rearrangement uses TRBV30 and TRBJ2-3; TCRdb names TRBD2, which stays unverified in the absence of DNA. The germline V gene encodes CDR1 GTSNPN and CDR2 SVGIG (reference sequence). The CDR3 length is 14 residues.

V gene TRBV7-2 combines with J gene TRBJ2-3; no DNA is available, so the TRBD1 call from TCRdb remains unchecked. Germline lookup yields CDR1 SGHTA and CDR2 FQGNSA. The CDR3 is 15 amino acids. The CDR3 protein is CASSREGIRTDTQYF.

The chain carries TRBV2 and TRBJ2-7; TCRdb proposes TRBD1, but this gene call is untestable without DNA. Looked up from germline, CDR1 is SNHLY and CDR2 is FYNNEI. This CDR3 contains 14 residues. The CDR3 loop is CASSGGDTAYEQYF.

The chain recombines TRBV30 with TRBJ1-2. Germline CDR1 GTSNPN, CDR2 SVGIG (reference sequence). This CDR3 region has 15 residues. The chain's CDR3 is CAWSVGGGGGYGYTF.

CDR3 loop: CASSQVDRAHTEAFF. The V call is TRBV4-3, the J call TRBJ1-1; the D gene TCRdb calls, TRBD1, cannot be checked with no DNA. The CDR3 is 15 residues long. Germline-derived CDR1 and CDR2 are LGHNA and YSLEER.

The chain recombines TRBV2 with TRBJ2-7. This CDR3 has 14 amino acids. The germline V gene has CDR1 SNHLY and CDR2 FYNNEI. The CDR3 loop is CARSESRNTYEQYF. The variable domain in full, completed from reference TRBV2 and TRBJ2-7, reads EPEVTQTPSHQVTQMGQEVILRCVPISNHLYFYWYRQILGQKVEFLVSFYNNEISEKSEIFDDQFSVERPDGSNFTLKIRSTKLEDSAMYFCARSESRNTYEQYFGPGTRLTVT.

The chain links TRBV2 to TRBJ2-5; TCRdb reports TRBD2, a call that lacks DNA to check it against. CDR3 length: 16 residues. Germline-derived CDR1 and CDR2 are SNHLY and FYNNEI. Here the CDR3 reads CASPPPRAGGEETQYF. Full variable domain (outside the CDR3, taken from reference TRBV2 and TRBJ2-5): EPEVTQTPSHQVTQMGQEVILRCVPISNHLYFYWYRQILGQKVEFLVSFYNNEISEKSEIFDDQFSVERPDGSNFTLKIRSTKLEDSAMYFCASPPPRAGGEETQYFGPGTRLLVL.

The chain uses TRBV11-1 and TRBJ2-3. Germline-derived CDR1 and CDR2 are SGHAT and FQDESV (reference sequence). This CDR3 has 13 residues. This CDR3 is CASSRYRPDTQYF.

The gene calls are TRBV18 and TRBJ2-5. The CDR3 has 14 residues. The germline V gene has CDR1 KGHSH and CDR2 LQKENI. CDR3 sequence reads: CASSPAGERETQYF. The full variable domain, rest sourced from reference TRBV18 and TRBJ2-5, is NAGVMQNPRHLVRRRGQEARLRCSPMKGHSHVYWYRQLPEEGLKFMVYLQKENIIDESGMPKERFSAEFPKEGPSILRIQQVVRGDSAAYFCASSPAGERETQYFGPGTRLLVL.

The chain has TRBV11-2 and TRBJ2-2; the TRBD1 assignment by TCRdb is unverifiable without DNA. From germline, CDR1 is SGHAT and CDR2 FQNNGV. The CDR3 length is 16 residues. CDR3 region: CASSLWQGAGTGELFF.

This chain uses TRBV15 with TRBJ2-1; TCRdb's D gene call, TRBD1, goes unchecked for lack of DNA. The germline V gene has CDR1 LNHNV and CDR2 YYDKDF (reference sequence). This CDR3 has 13 amino acids. CDR3 protein: CATSPPGTPEQFF. Combining the CDR3 with reference TRBV15 and TRBJ2-1 gives the whole variable domain DAMVIQNPRYQVTQFGKPVTLSCSQTLNHNVMYWYQQKSSQAPKLLFHYYDKDFNNEADTPDNFQSRRPNTSFCFLDIRSPGLGDTAMYLCATSPPGTPEQFFGPGTRLTVL.